This T cell receptor (beta chain) was sequenced in a study of shared clonotypes between healthy human individuals. General observations from the study: Naive subsets usually exceeded memory subsets in estimated richness.

In the source study's methods: Filtering differed since immunoSEQ provided only junctions, with no quality scores. Profiling relied on immunoSEQ multiplex PCR, and the TCRdb table lists in-frame clones only, not all of them. V, J and clone size derive from that table, while D and trimming were established from the DNA sequence. The sample lists about 1 million clones; about 76% were seen once. This clone has a single count. Its antigen is still unknown. The V end was cut by 1 base, the J end by 2 bases, with 8 bases between. Germline values: CDR1 KGHSH, CDR2 LQKENI. The CDR3 consists of 15 residues. This rearrangement joins TRBV18 to TRBJ2-2; D is uncertain. This receptor was obtained from a man in his late teens or twenties in good health. Sequencing used memory CD4+ T cells sorted from blood. Subset meaning: CD45RA-negative fraction. The CDR3 region is CASSPLGSNTGELFF. CDR3 bases: TGTGCCAGCTCACCACTCGGCAGTAACACCGGGGAGCTGTTTTTT.